The text below deals with one T cell receptor (beta chain). This record comes from a study of blood T cell repertoires in COVID-19. Across the study: There were acute and convalescent COVID-19 samples, and they came from the United States, Italy and Spain.

Germline trimming cut 4 bases from V and 2 bases from J; bases unmatched to any gene: 7. Germline V lookup: CDR1 SGDLS, CDR2 YYNGEE. This CDR3 is built from 15 residues. Sequenced by immunoSEQ multiplex PCR; TCRdb stores in-frame clones only, minus some. The sample has almost 250,000 clones, about 89% seen once. The chain is built from TRBV9 and TRBJ2-7; 9 bases map to TRBD2. The sequencing input was peripheral blood. The receptor was derived from a woman in her sixties who had recovered from COVID-19. The CDR3 nucleotides read TGTGCCAGCAGCCCGAGCGGGGGGCCGGCCTACGAGCAGTACTTC. Translated: CASSPSGGPAYEQYF.